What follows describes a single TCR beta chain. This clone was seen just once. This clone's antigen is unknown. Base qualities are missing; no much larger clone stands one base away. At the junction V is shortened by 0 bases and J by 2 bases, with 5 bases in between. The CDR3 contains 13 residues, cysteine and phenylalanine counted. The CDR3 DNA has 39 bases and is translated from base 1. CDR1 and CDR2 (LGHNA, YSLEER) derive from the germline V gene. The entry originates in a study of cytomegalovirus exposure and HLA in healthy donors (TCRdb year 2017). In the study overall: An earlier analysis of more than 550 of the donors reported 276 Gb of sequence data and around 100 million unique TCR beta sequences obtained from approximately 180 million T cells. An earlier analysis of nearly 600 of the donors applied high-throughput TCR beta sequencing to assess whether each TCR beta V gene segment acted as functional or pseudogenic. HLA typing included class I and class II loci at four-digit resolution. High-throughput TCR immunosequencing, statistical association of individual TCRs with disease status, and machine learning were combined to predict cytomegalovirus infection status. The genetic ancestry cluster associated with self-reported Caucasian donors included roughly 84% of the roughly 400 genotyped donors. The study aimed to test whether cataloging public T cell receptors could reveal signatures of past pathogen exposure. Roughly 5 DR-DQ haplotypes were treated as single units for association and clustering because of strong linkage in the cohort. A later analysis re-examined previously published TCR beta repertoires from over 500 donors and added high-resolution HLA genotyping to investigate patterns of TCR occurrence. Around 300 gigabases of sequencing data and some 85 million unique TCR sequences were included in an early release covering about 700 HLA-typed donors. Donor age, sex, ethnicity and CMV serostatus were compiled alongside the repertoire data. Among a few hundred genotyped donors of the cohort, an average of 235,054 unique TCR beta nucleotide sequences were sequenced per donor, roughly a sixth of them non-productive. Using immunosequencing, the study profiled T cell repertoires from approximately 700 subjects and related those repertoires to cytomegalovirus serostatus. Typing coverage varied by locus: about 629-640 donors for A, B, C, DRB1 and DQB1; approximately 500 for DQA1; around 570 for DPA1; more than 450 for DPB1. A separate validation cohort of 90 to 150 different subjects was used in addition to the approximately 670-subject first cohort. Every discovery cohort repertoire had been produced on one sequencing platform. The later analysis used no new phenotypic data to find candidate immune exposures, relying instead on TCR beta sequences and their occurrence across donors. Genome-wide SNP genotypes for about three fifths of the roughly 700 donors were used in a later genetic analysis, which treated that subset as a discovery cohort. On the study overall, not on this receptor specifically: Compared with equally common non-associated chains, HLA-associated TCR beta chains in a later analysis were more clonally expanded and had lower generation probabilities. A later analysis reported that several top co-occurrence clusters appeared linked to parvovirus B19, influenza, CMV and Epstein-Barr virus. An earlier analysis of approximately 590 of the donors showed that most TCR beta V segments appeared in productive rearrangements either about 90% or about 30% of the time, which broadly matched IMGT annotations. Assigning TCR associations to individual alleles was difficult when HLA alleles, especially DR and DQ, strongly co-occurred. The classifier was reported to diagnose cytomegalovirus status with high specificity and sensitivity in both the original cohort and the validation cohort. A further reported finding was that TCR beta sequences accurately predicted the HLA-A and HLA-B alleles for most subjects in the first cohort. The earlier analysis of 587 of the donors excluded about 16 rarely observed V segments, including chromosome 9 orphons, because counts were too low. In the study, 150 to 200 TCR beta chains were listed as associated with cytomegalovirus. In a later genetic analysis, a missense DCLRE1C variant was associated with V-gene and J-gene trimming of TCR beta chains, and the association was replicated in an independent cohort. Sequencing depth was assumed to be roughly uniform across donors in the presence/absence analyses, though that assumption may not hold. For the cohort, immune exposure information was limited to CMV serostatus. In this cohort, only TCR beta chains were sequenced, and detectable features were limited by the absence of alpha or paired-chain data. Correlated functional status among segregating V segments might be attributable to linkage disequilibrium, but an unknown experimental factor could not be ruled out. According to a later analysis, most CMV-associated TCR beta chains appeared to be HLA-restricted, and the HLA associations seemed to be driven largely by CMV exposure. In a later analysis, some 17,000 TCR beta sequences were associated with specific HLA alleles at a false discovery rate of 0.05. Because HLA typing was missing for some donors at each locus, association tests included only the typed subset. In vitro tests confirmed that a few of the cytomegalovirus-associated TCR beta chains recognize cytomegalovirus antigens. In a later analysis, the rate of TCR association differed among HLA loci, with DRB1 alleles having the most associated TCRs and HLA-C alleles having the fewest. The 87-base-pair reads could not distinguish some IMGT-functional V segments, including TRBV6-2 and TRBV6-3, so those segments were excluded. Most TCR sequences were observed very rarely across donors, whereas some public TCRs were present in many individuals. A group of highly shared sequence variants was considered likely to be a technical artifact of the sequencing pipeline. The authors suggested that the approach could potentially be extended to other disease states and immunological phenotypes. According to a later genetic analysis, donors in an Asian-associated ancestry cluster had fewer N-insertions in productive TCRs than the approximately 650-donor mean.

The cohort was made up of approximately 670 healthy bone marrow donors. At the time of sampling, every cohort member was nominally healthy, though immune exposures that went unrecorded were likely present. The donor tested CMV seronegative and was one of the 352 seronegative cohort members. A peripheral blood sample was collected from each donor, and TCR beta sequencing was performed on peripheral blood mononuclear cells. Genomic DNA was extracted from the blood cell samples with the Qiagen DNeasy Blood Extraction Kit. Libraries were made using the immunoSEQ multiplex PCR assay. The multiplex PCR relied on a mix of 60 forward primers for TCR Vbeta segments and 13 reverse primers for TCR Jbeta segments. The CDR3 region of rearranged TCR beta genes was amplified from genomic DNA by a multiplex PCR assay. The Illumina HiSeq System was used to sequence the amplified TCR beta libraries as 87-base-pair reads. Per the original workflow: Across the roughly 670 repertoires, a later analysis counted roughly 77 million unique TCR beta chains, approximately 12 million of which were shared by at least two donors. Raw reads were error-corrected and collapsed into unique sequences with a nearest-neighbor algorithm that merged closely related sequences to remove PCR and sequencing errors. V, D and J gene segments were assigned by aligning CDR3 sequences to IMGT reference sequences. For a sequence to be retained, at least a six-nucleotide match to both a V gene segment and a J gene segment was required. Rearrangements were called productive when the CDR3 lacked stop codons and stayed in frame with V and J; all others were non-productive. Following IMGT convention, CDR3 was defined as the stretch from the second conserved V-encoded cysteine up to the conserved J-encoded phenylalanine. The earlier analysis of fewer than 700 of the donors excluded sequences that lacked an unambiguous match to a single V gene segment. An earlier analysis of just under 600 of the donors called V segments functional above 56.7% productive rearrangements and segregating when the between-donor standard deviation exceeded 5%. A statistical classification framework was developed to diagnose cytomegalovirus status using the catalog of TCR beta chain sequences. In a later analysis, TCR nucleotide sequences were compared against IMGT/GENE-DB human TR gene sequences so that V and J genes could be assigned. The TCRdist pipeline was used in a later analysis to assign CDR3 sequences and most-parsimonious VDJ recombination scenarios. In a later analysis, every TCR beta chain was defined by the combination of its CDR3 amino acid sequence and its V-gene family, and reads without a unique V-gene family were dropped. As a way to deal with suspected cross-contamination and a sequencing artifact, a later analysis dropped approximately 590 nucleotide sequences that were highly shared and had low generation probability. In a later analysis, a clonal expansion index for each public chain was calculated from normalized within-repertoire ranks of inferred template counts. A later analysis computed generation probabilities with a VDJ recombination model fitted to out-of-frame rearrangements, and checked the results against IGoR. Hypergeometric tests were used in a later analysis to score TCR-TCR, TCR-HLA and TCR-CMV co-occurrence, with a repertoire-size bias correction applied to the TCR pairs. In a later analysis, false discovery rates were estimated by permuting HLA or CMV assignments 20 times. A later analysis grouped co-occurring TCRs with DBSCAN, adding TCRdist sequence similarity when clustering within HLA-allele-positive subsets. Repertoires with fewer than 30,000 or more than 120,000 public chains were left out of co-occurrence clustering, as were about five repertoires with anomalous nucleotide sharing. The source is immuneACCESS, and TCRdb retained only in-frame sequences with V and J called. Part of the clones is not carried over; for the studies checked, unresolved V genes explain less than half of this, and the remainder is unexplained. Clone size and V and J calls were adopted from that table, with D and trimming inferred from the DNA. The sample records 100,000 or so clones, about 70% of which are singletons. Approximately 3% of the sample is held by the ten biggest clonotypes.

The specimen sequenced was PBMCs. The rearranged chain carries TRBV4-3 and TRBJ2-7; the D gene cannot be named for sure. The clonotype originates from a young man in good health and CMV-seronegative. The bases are TGCGCCAGCAGCCAAGATGAGACCTACGAGCAGTACTTC. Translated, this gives CASSQDETYEQYF.